The 27 T cell receptor beta chains listed next were all sequenced from one sample in a study of shared clonotypes between healthy human individuals. Terminally differentiated effector memory CD45RA+ cells were left out of the naive CD8 fraction, which was CD45RO-negative and positively selected for CCR7. The method was immunoSEQ multiplex PCR; TCRdb's version includes in-frame clones alone and lacks a portion of them. The repertoire consists of about 2.1 million clones, with about 94% occurring once and the leading ten covering roughly 1.7%. The material sequenced was naive CD8+ T cells from PBMCs. These receptors all come from a man aged 18-30 years in good health. Some clones in this sample may be carry-over from other donors' samples.

The chain combines TRBV5-1 with TRBJ2-6; no clear D. V lost 1 base and J lost 2, with 7 bases in between. This CDR3 contains 15 residues. Per germline, CDR1 SGHRS and CDR2 YFSETQ. The CDR3 region is CASSLWEAGANVLTF. The CDR3 DNA sequence: TGCGCCAGCAGCTTGTGGGAAGCTGGGGCCAACGTCCTGACTTTC.

The chain combines TRBV4-1 with TRBJ2-7; TRBD1 aligns across 10 bases. The J segment lost 4 bases and the V segment lost 4 bases, leaving 16 bases of the junction unmatched. CDR3 length: 18 residues. Germline loops: CDR1 MGHRA, CDR2 YSYEKL. CDR3 bases: TGCGCCAGCAGCCTCTTCGGGGAAGGGGACAGGGGAAAGTACGAGCAGTACTTC. Protein: CASSLFGEGDRGKYEQYF.

The rearrangement uses TRBV2 and TRBJ2-1; D possibly corresponds to TRBD1 (6 bases). Trimming took 6 bases from V and 0 from J, leaving 12 bases between them. CDR1 is SNHLY and CDR2 is FYNNEI in the germline V gene. The CDR3 spans 15 residues. This CDR3 reads CASRPGHRSYNEQFF. CDR3 nucleotide sequence: TGTGCCAGCAGGCCGGGACATCGCTCCTACAATGAGCAGTTCTTC.

The chain links TRBV28 to TRBJ2-5; D is unresolved. V was shortened by 4 bases and J by 7 bases, with 22 bases between the two germline ends. Germline V CDR1 and CDR2: MDHEN, SYDVKM. The CDR3 totals 16 residues. In DNA form, the CDR3 reads TGTGCCAGCAGTTCAAGATACCTGGGCCCCGGTCGGACCCAGTACTTC. Its translation: CASSSRYLGPGRTQYF.

The rearrangement links TRBV19 to TRBJ2-7; TRBD1 agrees at 7 bases. The CDR3 sequence is 15 residues long. Germline trimming cut 8 bases from V and 7 bases from J; bases unmatched to any gene: 17. CDR1 is LNHDA, CDR2 SQIVND, per germline (reference sequence). The CDR3 DNA reads TGTGCCAGTCGCCAAGGGGGCGAGGGCGCGTGGGAGCAGTACTTC. Its translation is CASRQGGEGAWEQYF. Full variable domain (outside the CDR3, taken from reference TRBV19 and TRBJ2-7): DGGITQSPKYLFRKEGQNVTLSCEQNLNHDAMYWYRQDPGQGLRLIYYSQIVNDFQKGDIAEGYSVSREKKESFPLTVTSAQKNPTAFYLCASRQGGEGAWEQYFGPGTRLTVT.

The rearrangement links TRBV2 to TRBJ2-2; 11 nucleotides line up with TRBD2. The germline gives CDR1 SNHLY, CDR2 FYNNEI. This CDR3 has 16 residues. Losses at the gene ends were 4 bases for V and 3 bases for J; bases not matched to a gene: 4. The CDR3 sequence: CASSVTSGSYTGELFF. The DNA of the CDR3 is TGTGCCAGCAGTGTCACTAGCGGGAGCTACACCGGGGAGCTGTTTTTT.

This chain connects TRBV4-2 to TRBJ2-1; 7 bases agree with TRBD1. Per the germline V gene, CDR1 is LGHNA and CDR2 is YNFKEQ. The V gene end was trimmed by 3 bases and the J gene end by 5 bases; junction bases not matched to a gene: 7. This CDR3 has 15 amino acids. The CDR3 DNA sequence: TGTGCCAGCAGCCAGACAGACAGGGCCCACAATGAGCAGTTCTTC. Its translation is CASSQTDRAHNEQFF.

The chain carries TRBV19 and TRBJ2-2; no definite D call. The CDR3 contains 14 residues. Germline CDR1 reads LNHDA; CDR2 reads SQIVND (reference sequence). Trimming took 3 bases from V and 0 from J, leaving 5 bases between them. The CDR3 protein is CASSIWANTGELFF. The CDR3 region has the DNA TGTGCCAGTAGTATTTGGGCGAACACCGGGGAGCTGTTTTTT. Based on the CDR3 plus reference TRBV19 and TRBJ2-2, the full variable domain is DGGITQSPKYLFRKEGQNVTLSCEQNLNHDAMYWYRQDPGQGLRLIYYSQIVNDFQKGDIAEGYSVSREKKESFPLTVTSAQKNPTAFYLCASSIWANTGELFFGEGSRLTVL.

This sequence joins TRBV9 and TRBJ2-2, with TRBD1 matching over 7 bases. V was clipped by 3 bases and J by 1 base; unmatched bases: 6. The CDR3 is made up of 16 amino acids. Germline lookup yields CDR1 SGDLS and CDR2 YYNGEE. In nucleotides, the CDR3 is TGTGCCAGCAGCGGGACAGGAAACCTGAACACCGGGGAGCTGTTTTTT. Translated, it gives CASSGTGNLNTGELFF.

The chain combines TRBV27 with TRBJ2-5, with TRBD2 matching 9 bases. The V gene's germline CDR1 is MNHEY and CDR2 SMNVEV (reference sequence). V gave up 3 bases and J gave up 7 bases; unmatched junction bases: 6. CDR3 length: 14 amino acids. The CDR3 region has the DNA TGTGCCAGCAGTTTGTCTAGCGGGGCGGGGACCCAGTACTTC. This encodes CASSLSSGAGTQYF.

This rearrangement joins TRBV10-2 to TRBJ2-7, with 7 bases lining up with TRBD2. CDR1 and CDR2 from the germline V gene are WSHSY and SAAADI. After removal of 9 bases from V and 7 bases from J, the junction contained 9 bases not matched to a gene. This CDR3 has 12 residues. CDR3 sequence: CASGGTNYEQYF. The DNA of the CDR3 is TGCGCCAGTGGCGGGACTAACTATGAGCAGTACTTC.

V gene TRBV5-1 combines with J gene TRBJ1-2; unclear D gene. Trimming pared 0 bases from V and 5 bases from J, leaving 14 bases between. The CDR3 runs to 15 residues. In germline, CDR1 is SGHRS, CDR2 YFSETQ. CDR3 sequence: CASSLAIFSKYGYTF. The CDR3 nucleotides are TGCGCCAGCAGCTTGGCTATTTTCAGCAAGTATGGCTACACCTTC.

The chain carries TRBV19 and TRBJ1-3; 9 nucleotides match TRBD1. After removal of 8 bases from V and 1 base from J, the junction contained 3 bases not matched to a gene. The CDR3 totals 14 residues. The germline V gene has CDR1 LNHDA and CDR2 SQIVND (reference sequence). In DNA form, the CDR3 reads TGTGCCAGTGGACAGGGGAATTCTGGAAACACCATATATTTT. Translated: CASGQGNSGNTIYF.

The rearrangement joins TRBV25-1 to TRBJ1-4, with D uncertain. V dropped 1 base and J dropped 4 bases, with 7 bases sitting between them. CDR3 length equals 14 residues. Germline V gene lookup returns CDR1 MGHDK and CDR2 SYGVNS. Written as DNA, the CDR3 is TGTGCCAGCAGTGAATTGATCGGTAATGAAAAACTGTTTTTT. Residues: CASSELIGNEKLFF.

The V call is TRBV5-1, the J call TRBJ1-1, with D maybe TRBD1 (6 bases). V was pared by 2 bases and J by 3 bases, with 14 bases between. The germline CDR1 and CDR2 sequences are SGHRS and YFSETQ. The CDR3 covers 15 residues. CDR3 in amino acids: CASSLNRDVYTEAFF. The CDR3 nucleotides are TGCGCCAGCAGCTTAAACAGGGACGTTTACACTGAAGCTTTCTTT.

The J gene is TRBJ1-3, the V gene TRBV28, with D possibly TRBD1 on 6 matching bases. Germline V lookup: CDR1 MDHEN, CDR2 SYDVKM. CDR3 length: 16 amino acids. Trimming took 6 bases from V and 1 from J, leaving 16 bases between them. CDR3 nucleotide sequence: TGTGCCAGCAGCGTCGATTTAGGGGGGTCTGGAAACACCATATATTTT. Its protein is CASSVDLGGSGNTIYF.

V is TRBV2 and J is TRBJ2-7, with D perhaps TRBD1 or TRBD2 (5 bases each). CDR1 and CDR2 (germline): SNHLY, FYNNEI. V shed 6 bases and J shed 3 bases, with 18 bases lying between them. This CDR3 comprises 15 residues. CDR3 coding DNA: TGTGCCAGCAGGGCACCGGGACCGAAGTACTACGAGCAGTACTTC. Translated, it gives CASRAPGPKYYEQYF.

The chain joins TRBV11-2 to TRBJ1-1, with TRBD1 as a possible D gene (6 bases). Trimming removed 7 bases from V and 4 bases from J, with 16 bases in between. The CDR3 has 14 amino acids. Germline assignment: CDR1 SGHAT and CDR2 FQNNGV. As DNA, the CDR3 is TGTGCCAGCACCTCCCCCTCCAGGGGCACTGAAGCTTTCTTT. Its translation: CASTSPSRGTEAFF.

This chain connects TRBV7-3 to TRBJ2-6; D gene unclear. V lost 5 bases and J 0 bases, leaving 8 bases between the germline ends. The germline CDR1 and CDR2 sequences are SGHTA and FQGTGA. This CDR3 region has 15 residues. The CDR3 coding sequence is TGTGCCAGCAGCCGGATGGGCTCTGGGGCCAACGTCCTGACTTTC. This codes for CASSRMGSGANVLTF.

The chain has TRBV28 and TRBJ2-3, with a possible D match to TRBD1 (6 bases). V lost 1 base, J lost 4 bases, and 21 bases lay in between. The CDR3 totals 18 residues. Germline V CDR1 and CDR2: MDHEN, SYDVKM. The CDR3 loop is CASSLLFPGRTAPDTQYF. CDR3 DNA sequence: TGTGCCAGCAGTTTATTATTCCCTGGCAGGACAGCACCAGATACGCAGTATTTT.

CDR3: CASSIRDGGLAGPGANVLTF. Here the CDR3 DNA reads TGTGCCAGCTCCATCAGGGACGGCGGACTAGCGGGCCCTGGGGCCAACGTCCTGACTTTC. V gene TRBV7-3 combines with J gene TRBJ2-6, with TRBD2 matching 11 bases. The CDR3 runs to 20 residues. Germline V gives CDR1 SGHTA, CDR2 FQGTGA. V lost 8 bases to trimming and J lost 2 bases; unmatched junction nucleotides: 17.

The J gene is TRBJ2-7, the V gene TRBV29-1; D is uncertain. Deletions cut 4 bases from V and 3 bases from J, with 13 bases between. This CDR3 region has 13 residues. Germline V gene sequence: CDR1 SQVTM, CDR2 ANQGSEA. The CDR3 DNA reads as TGCAGCGTTGTCGGTCAGGACGACTACGAGCAGTACTTC. Translated, it gives CSVVGQDDYEQYF.

With regard to this clone: Other DNA sequences in the same sample also yield this CDR3. V is TRBV29-1 and J is TRBJ2-1; D possibly corresponds to TRBD1 (5 bases). V was trimmed by 3 bases and J by 0 bases, leaving 9 bases between them. In germline, CDR1 is SQVTM, CDR2 ANQGSEA. The CDR3 is 14 amino acids. CDR3 sequence reads: CSVEGLLSYNEQFF. For the CDR3, the DNA is TGCAGCGTTGAGGGGCTACTCTCCTACAATGAGCAGTTCTTC.

The chain links TRBV6-1 to TRBJ1-1, with D possibly TRBD1 on 5 matching bases. V lost 7 bases to trimming and J lost 4 bases, with 13 bases between them. The V gene's germline CDR1 is MNHNS and CDR2 SASEGT. The CDR3 loop spans 13 amino acids. The CDR3, as DNA: TGTGCCAGCATCCAGAGGGGTGGCACTGAAGCTTTCTTT. This sequence encodes CASIQRGGTEAFF.

The rearrangement joins TRBV4-3 to TRBJ1-2; no clear D gene. There are 16 residues in the CDR3. Germline-derived CDR1 and CDR2 are LGHNA and YSLEER. The germline V and J ends were trimmed by 4 bases and 3 bases, with 18 bases remaining between them. CDR3 sequence reads: CASSLIKKGRDYGYTF. The CDR3 DNA is TGCGCCAGCAGCCTTATCAAAAAGGGTCGGGACTATGGCTACACCTTC.

Notes on this clone: In the same sample, other DNA sequences code for this CDR3. The gene calls are TRBV6-5 and TRBJ2-7, with TRBD2 matching over 10 bases. CDR1 is MNHEY, CDR2 SVGAGI, per germline. Germline trimming cut 6 bases from V and 2 bases from J; bases unmatched to any gene: 4. This CDR3 spans 14 amino acids. In DNA form, the CDR3 reads TGTGCCAGCAGCCAGCTAGCGGGAGCCTACGAGCAGTACTTC. Its protein is CASSQLAGAYEQYF.

V and J are TRBV5-1 and TRBJ1-1; no reliable D call. The CDR3 totals 13 residues. Germline values: CDR1 SGHRS, CDR2 YFSETQ. V was cut by 5 bases and J by 7 bases, with 15 bases left in between. The chain's CDR3 is CASRPKTLGEAFF. DNA of the CDR3: TGCGCCAGCAGGCCTAAGACTCTAGGTGAAGCTTTCTTT.